This T cell receptor (beta chain) was recovered during a study of T cell responses to AZD1222 COVID-19 vaccine (dated by TCRdb to the early 2020s). Regarding the complete study: TCR sequencing covered roughly 230 trial participants: 207 given two doses of AZD1222 and some 25 given two doses of MenACWY control vaccine. Enrollment into the trials was organized by age into subgroups of 18-55, 56-69 and 70-plus years, and those subgroups contained roughly 150, 30 and 60 TCR-sequenced participants, respectively. The research as a whole found: In the small 56-69-year group, the increase in depth fell short of significance, most likely because of low power. Participants were mostly white British and included more females than males, and it was suggested by the authors that clonal diversity may have been underestimated. Only six AZD1222 recipients were SARS-CoV-2 seropositive at baseline, limiting conclusions about previously exposed vaccinees. Because no samples from the day 14 peak response were available, repertoires could be characterized only after the peak T cell response. Nearly half of unique spike-specific TCRs reportedly recognized epitopes outside regions mutated in the B.1.351 and B.1.1.7 variants. After two AZD1222 doses, both the breadth and the depth of spike-specific TCRs were significantly higher than at day 0 and than in MenACWY recipients. The vaccine-associated CD4 TCRs covered the entire spike protein, and the dominant responses fell in regions 160-218 and 743-854.

CDR3 length: 11 amino acids, cysteine to phenylalanine. The only DNA kept is the CDR3, 33 bases in frame from the first base. V is cut by 6 bases and J by 8 bases, and the space between the germline ends is 10 bases. Based on the germline V gene, the CDR1 and CDR2 sequences are MDHEN and SYDVKM. A remark on this clone: This clone's antigen is unknown. No base qualities exist here, and no much larger clone lies one base off it.

The sample's time point label is to be understood as: about 28 days (+/-7) after the second vaccine dose. AZD1222 recipients given second doses at about 4 weeks or at about 12 weeks were pooled, since spike-specific TCR depth and breadth were not found to differ between the two schedules. Vaccinee samples were obtained from the UK trials COV001 and COV002, which included a single-blind randomized controlled phase 2/3 trial of AZD1222 (ChAdOx1 nCoV-19) in healthy adults. For TCRbeta chain sequencing, PBMC samples from trial participants were taken at day 0 and at day 28 after the second dose. The CDR3 regions of human TCRbeta chains were analyzed by immunosequencing. The study's processing was this. Repertoire TCRs were checked for matches against a reference library of SARS-CoV-2-specific TCRs that had been generated using the MIRA antigen-specificity platform. Breadth was defined as the fraction of unique TCRs that were SARS-CoV-2-associated, and depth was defined as the fraction of total T cells that were SARS-CoV-2-associated. Using the MIRA data, every spike-specific TCR was mapped to the spike region that the TCR reacted to and assigned to either a CD4 or a CD8 class. Log10-transformed breadth and depth values were compared by one-way ANOVA with Sidak's multiple comparisons tests. The table comes from immuneACCESS by way of TCRdb, which keeps in-frame sequences with V and J called. Part of the clones is missing from these tables; in studies checked, under half for an unresolved V gene and the rest for unknown reasons. The V and J calls and clone size were taken over from that table, and D and trimming were inferred from the DNA. The sample contains 250,000 to 300,000 clones, roughly 93% of them found a single time. The top ten clonotypes cover roughly 0.5% of the sample.

The clonotype originates from an adult who received the AZD1222 COVID-19 vaccine. The sample in question was peripheral blood, obtained 28 days after the second AZD1222 dose. The receptor chain draws on TRBV28 and TRBJ1-2; too little of a D gene remains to name it. The nucleotides are TGTGCCAGCAGCCCGAAAGAGGGCTACACCTTC. Its protein product is CASSPKEGYTF.